This T cell receptor (beta chain) was sequenced during a study of cytotoxic CD8 clonotypes in ibrutinib-treated CLL. The authors obtained around 2 micrograms of genomic DNA from cryopreserved PBMCs for TCR beta libraries. CDR3 length: 13 amino acids. Trimming shortened V by 1 base and J by 10 bases, and 14 bases separated the two germline ends. Germline CDR1 and CDR2: SGHNT and YENEEA. Profiling relied on immunoSEQ multiplex PCR, and the TCRdb table lists in-frame clones only, not all of them. The repertoire has 53,000 or so clones, 54% of them found once; the top ten carry roughly a quarter. The sequencing used PBMCs, collected at disease progression, from a patient treated with ibrutinib. The chain couples TRBV11-3 to TRBJ2-7; possibly TRBD2 for D (5 bases). The receptor's source is a human donor with chronic lymphocytic leukemia. In DNA, the CDR3 is TGTGCCAGCAGCTTAGGTCTCCAGGAGGAACAGTACTTC. It specifies CASSLGLQEEQYF.